This T cell receptor beta chain appears in the sequencing data of a study of blood T cell repertoires in COVID-19. For the study at large: The samples span acute and convalescent COVID-19 from the United States, Italy and Spain. Sample material is recorded as cDNA or gDNA derived from T cells, B-cell-depleted T cells, or PBMCs.

People in the exposed group encountered a COVID-19 case within 2 weeks before entering the study. Sequencing used immunoSEQ multiplex PCR; TCRdb keeps in-frame clones, though not all of them. The data contain over 250,000 clones, roughly 80% of them singletons. The specimen sequenced was PBMCs or T cells enriched from blood (not recorded which). The source of this sequence is a man between 40 and 49 years old who had been exposed to COVID-19.

In nucleotides, the CDR3 is TGTGCCAGCGGGCGGGCGAACACTGAAGCTTTCTTT. Its translation: CASGRANTEAFF. This sequence joins TRBV3-1 (or the pseudogene TRBV3-2) and TRBJ1-1; unclear D gene. The CDR3 spans 12 residues. Germline-derived CDR1 and CDR2 are LGHDT and YNNKEL (reference sequence). The germline V and J ends were trimmed by 8 bases and 1 base, with 8 bases remaining between them.